The 28 T cell receptor beta chains reported below all come from one sample, sequenced in a study of blood T cell repertoires in COVID-19. Only in-frame clones appear in the TCRdb table, and some are missing; sequencing was by immunoSEQ multiplex PCR. The sample holds 95,000 to 150,000 clones, 69% seen once. Sequencing was carried out using peripheral blood. The receptors were sampled from a woman in her seventies with acute or convalescent COVID-19.

The chain joins TRBV7-2 to TRBJ1-4, with TRBD1 as a possible D gene (5 bases). Germline CDR1 is SGHTA and CDR2 is FQGNSA. Trimming removed 1 base at V and 10 bases at J, with 13 bases between. The CDR3 contains 14 residues. For the CDR3, the DNA is TGTGCCAGCAGCTTAGACGGGCAGGGCCCAAAACTGTTTTTT. Its translation is CASSLDGQGPKLFF.

This clone was observed many times. The rearrangement uses TRBV7-2 and TRBJ1-3; D gene ambiguous. The germline V and J ends were trimmed by 4 bases and 4 bases, with 2 bases remaining between them. Germline loops: CDR1 SGHTA, CDR2 FQGNSA. The CDR3 sequence is 11 residues long. The DNA for the CDR3 is TGTGCCAGCAGCTCGGGAAACACCATATATTTT. Its protein is CASSSGNTIYF.

Comments on this clone: A much larger clone lies one base from this, so it may be a read error. The rearrangement links TRBV3-1 (or the pseudogene TRBV3-2) to TRBJ2-1, with 14 bases that match TRBD2. Germline assignment: CDR1 LGHDT and CDR2 YNNKEL (reference sequence). V trimming: 1 base; J trimming: 1 base; junction bases outside the gene matches: 0. The CDR3 extends over 17 amino acids. The chain's CDR3 is CASSQGTSGRSYNEQFF. CDR3 nucleotides: TGTGCCAGCAGCCAAGGGACTAGCGGGAGGTCCTACAATGAGCAGTTCTTC.

This CDR3 reads CASSLVGAGDGYTF. The CDR3 DNA reads as TGTGCCAGCAGCTTAGTGGGGGCAGGGGATGGCTACACCTTC. This chain connects TRBV7-8 to TRBJ1-2; maybe TRBD1 (6 bases). Between the trimmed V and J ends, which lost 1 base and 6 bases, there was a span of 12 bases. The germline V gene encodes CDR1 SGHVS and CDR2 FQNEAQ. The CDR3 consists of 14 residues.

V is TRBV6-5 and J is TRBJ2-3; the D gene is possibly TRBD2 (5 bases). Per germline, CDR1 MNHEY and CDR2 SVGAGI. The CDR3 has 13 residues. Between the trimmed V and J ends, which lost 8 bases and 2 bases, there was a span of 11 bases. CDR3 amino acids: CASAGSLTDTQYF. CDR3 DNA sequence: TGTGCCAGCGCGGGCAGCCTCACAGATACGCAGTATTTT.

In its sample, this clone was seen many times. In nucleotides, the CDR3 is TGTGCCAGTATGGGGCAGGGATGGAGCAATCAGCCCCAGCATTTT. This codes for CASMGQGWSNQPQHF. The chain joins TRBV19 to TRBJ1-5; D perhaps matches TRBD1 (5 bases). The CDR3 is 15 amino acids. Trimming shortened V by 7 bases and J by 1 base, and 14 bases separated the two germline ends. Germline V gene data show CDR1 as LNHDA and CDR2 as SQIVND (reference sequence).

V and J are TRBV28 and TRBJ2-1; D remains unclear. The V end was cut by 7 bases, the J end by 6 bases, with 16 bases between. This CDR3 is 14 amino acids long. In germline, CDR1 is MDHEN, CDR2 SYDVKM. Written as DNA, the CDR3 is TGTGCCAGCATCTTGCGGTCCGGTGGCAATGAGCAGTTCTTC. It encodes CASILRSGGNEQFF.

The chain has TRBV6-1 and TRBJ1-3; TRBD1 matches at 7 bases. The V gene's germline CDR1 is MNHNS and CDR2 SASEGT. The V segment lost 0 bases and the J segment 3 bases; nucleotides outside the gene matches: 5. The CDR3 spans 16 residues. CDR3 nucleotides: TGTGCCAGCAGTGAAGCAACAGGGGCTCTTGGAAACACCATATATTTT. It codes for CASSEATGALGNTIYF.

The chain couples TRBV7-3 to TRBJ2-3; 7 nucleotides match TRBD2. The CDR3 contains 14 residues. Germline trimming cut 5 bases from V and 6 bases from J; bases unmatched to any gene: 8. CDR1 is SGHTA and CDR2 is FQGTGA in the germline V gene. CDR3 in amino acids: CASSPTGTTDTQYF. The CDR3 coding sequence is TGTGCCAGCAGCCCAACCGGGACTACCGATACGCAGTATTTT.

V gene TRBV7-2 combines with J gene TRBJ1-2; D possibly corresponds to TRBD1 (6 bases). Per germline, CDR1 SGHTA and CDR2 FQGNSA. V shed 1 base and J shed 0 bases, with 9 bases lying between them. This CDR3 comprises 15 residues. CDR3 loop: CASSLDRTANYGYTF. For the CDR3, the DNA is TGTGCCAGCAGCTTAGACCGGACAGCTAACTATGGCTACACCTTC.

The chain employs TRBV12-3 or TRBV12-4 and TRBJ2-7; tentatively, D is TRBD1 (5 bases). Deletions cut 5 bases from V and 4 bases from J, with 12 bases between. The CDR3 is made up of 13 amino acids. The DNA for the CDR3 is TGTGCCAGCAGTAGGGGTTGGGGATACGAGCAGTACTTC. This sequence encodes CASSRGWGYEQYF.

The V call is TRBV5-4, the J call TRBJ2-3; D might be TRBD1 (6 bases). CDR1 and CDR2 from the germline V gene are SGHNT and YYREEE (reference sequence). The germline V and J ends were trimmed by 5 bases and 0 bases, with 13 bases remaining between them. The CDR3 has 15 residues. CDR3 residues: CASRLDSLSTDTQYF. The CDR3 nucleotides are TGTGCCAGCAGGCTGGACAGCCTTAGCACAGATACGCAGTATTTT.

This clone occurred a few times. This chain uses TRBV6-5 with TRBJ2-7; D is perhaps TRBD1 (7 bases). The V and J ends lost 10 bases and 7 bases respectively, with 20 bases between them. CDR1 is MNHEY, CDR2 SVGAGI, per germline. The CDR3 contains 13 residues. This CDR3 is CATGGTERREQYF. CDR3 sequence (DNA): TGTGCCACAGGGGGGACAGAACGCCGGGAGCAGTACTTC.

This clone was found a few times. V is TRBV19 and J is TRBJ2-7; the match to TRBD2 covers 10 bases. The germline V gene has CDR1 LNHDA and CDR2 SQIVND (reference sequence). The J segment lost 4 bases and the V segment lost 8 bases, leaving 11 bases of the junction unmatched. The CDR3 covers 15 residues. The CDR3 region is CASRGGGLATYEQYF. In DNA form, the CDR3 reads TGTGCCAGTCGCGGCGGGGGACTAGCGACTTACGAGCAGTACTTC.

A single count supports this clone. This chain uses TRBV27 with TRBJ1-2; a possible D gene is TRBD1 (6 bases). CDR3 length: 14 amino acids. V shed 5 bases and J shed 5 bases, with 15 bases lying between them. Per the germline V gene, CDR1 is MNHEY and CDR2 is SMNVEV (reference sequence). CDR3 amino acids: CASSAGGASYGYTF. The CDR3 DNA reads TGTGCCAGCAGTGCCGGGGGGGCATCTTATGGCTACACCTTC.

This chain joins TRBV18 and TRBJ2-3, with D tentatively TRBD1 (6 bases). The CDR3 has 15 residues. V lost 6 bases and J 0 bases, leaving 13 bases between the germline ends. Germline CDR1 and CDR2: KGHSH and LQKENI. CDR3 DNA: TGTGCCAGCTCTCCCGGGACACAGAGCACAGATACGCAGTATTTT. Translating gives CASSPGTQSTDTQYF.

This clone occurred a few times. The chain has TRBV27 and TRBJ2-7, with 9 bases fitting TRBD2. Trimming took 6 bases from V and 0 from J; bases not matched to a gene: 3. The CDR3 has 14 amino acids. Germline values: CDR1 MNHEY, CDR2 SMNVEV (reference sequence). This CDR3 is CASRYSGSSYEQYF. The CDR3 DNA reads as TGTGCCAGCAGGTATAGCGGGAGCTCCTACGAGCAGTACTTC.

The chain combines TRBV29-1 with TRBJ2-5; 7 nucleotides agree with TRBD2. This CDR3 comprises 11 residues. Germline CDR1 is SQVTM and CDR2 is ANQGSEA. V dropped 5 bases and J dropped 5; count of bases not matched to a gene: 2. Here the CDR3 DNA reads TGCAGCGTTTGGGGGGGGGAGACCCAGTACTTC. It codes for CSVWGGETQYF.

This chain uses TRBV15 with TRBJ1-4; D not certain. Trimming stripped 2 bases from V and 5 bases from J, with 6 bases between. CDR3 length: 13 amino acids. Germline loops: CDR1 LNHNV, CDR2 YYDKDF (reference sequence). This CDR3 reads CATSRSRNEKLFF. Written as DNA, the CDR3 is TGTGCCACCAGCAGATCGCGAAATGAAAAACTGTTTTTT.

The J gene is TRBJ1-2, the V gene TRBV7-8; 10 nucleotides line up with TRBD1. V lost 5 bases, J lost 4 bases, and 7 bases stayed unmatched. CDR3 size: 15 residues. Germline CDR1 reads SGHVS; CDR2 reads FQNEAQ. CDR3 region: CASSPGGQGVYGYTF. Here the CDR3 DNA reads TGTGCCAGCAGCCCCGGTGGACAGGGGGTCTATGGCTACACCTTC.

The V call is TRBV7-8, the J call TRBJ2-7, with 8 positions matching TRBD1. Unmatched junction bases numbered 18, after V lost 5 bases and J lost 0 bases. Germline loops: CDR1 SGHVS, CDR2 FQNEAQ. The CDR3 spans 19 residues. CDR3 residues: CASSRGWQGALLSSYEQYF. CDR3 nucleotide sequence: TGTGCCAGCAGCCGGGGGTGGCAGGGGGCCCTTTTGAGCTCCTACGAGCAGTACTTC.

The chain employs TRBV2 and TRBJ2-5, with TRBD2 matching 7 bases. J lost 2 bases, V lost 8 bases, and 8 bases had no gene match. The germline gives CDR1 SNHLY, CDR2 FYNNEI. There are 14 residues in the CDR3. CDR3 nucleotide sequence: TGTGCCAGCCAGAGATCGGGGGGTCAAGAGACCCAGTACTTC. This sequence encodes CASQRSGGQETQYF.

The chain recombines TRBV6-6 with TRBJ2-2; TRBD1 aligns across 8 bases. The CDR3 spans 16 residues. Looked up from germline, CDR1 is MNHNY and CDR2 is SVGAGI (reference sequence). V was pared by 6 bases and J by 4 bases, with 10 bases of the junction left unmatched. The CDR3 loop reads CASSTRTGSFTGELFF. The CDR3 DNA follows: TGTGCCAGCAGCACCCGGACAGGGAGCTTCACCGGGGAGCTGTTTTTT.

The genes are TRBV6-5 and TRBJ2-7; TRBD1 matches at 10 bases. Trimming cost V 7 bases and J 5 bases; bases outside gene matches: 5. The CDR3 length is 13 residues. Germline values: CDR1 MNHEY, CDR2 SVGAGI. CDR3 nucleotide sequence: TGTGCCAGCACCCGGGACAGGGGTCACGAGCAGTACTTC. Translating it yields CASTRDRGHEQYF.

This chain joins TRBV7-8 and TRBJ2-7, with D hard to call. The CDR3 is 12 residues long. CDR1 and CDR2 (germline): SGHVS, FQNEAQ. V lost 3 bases, J lost 2 bases, and 5 bases lay in between. The CDR3 reads CASSFSPYEQYF. CDR3 DNA sequence: TGTGCCAGCAGCTTTAGTCCCTACGAGCAGTACTTC.

The gene calls are TRBV5-1 and TRBJ2-1, with TRBD1 as a possible D gene (6 bases). There are 15 residues in the CDR3. The germline CDR1 and CDR2 sequences are SGHRS and YFSETQ. V shed 0 bases and J shed 1 base, with 8 bases lying between them. The CDR3 here is CASSLDRVSYNEQFF. Written as DNA, the CDR3 is TGCGCCAGCAGCTTGGACAGGGTATCCTACAATGAGCAGTTCTTC.

The CDR3 bases are TGCGCCAGCAGCCAAGATTCCCCCTTCCTCCACTTT. Its protein is CASSQDSPFLHF. V and J are TRBV4-1 and TRBJ1-6; D gene uncertain. This CDR3 region has 12 residues. In germline, CDR1 is MGHRA, CDR2 YSYEKL. V was cut by 0 bases and J by 15 bases, with 9 bases left in between.

The V call is TRBV2, the J call TRBJ1-2; 8 bases are shared with TRBD1. V shed 2 bases and J 5 bases; nucleotides not matched to a gene: 4. This CDR3 contains 14 residues. Germline V gene sequence: CDR1 SNHLY, CDR2 FYNNEI. CDR3 DNA sequence: TGTGCCAGCAGTGAACGGACAGGGCGGTATGGCTACACCTTC. Translating gives CASSERTGRYGYTF.